The clone carrying this TCR beta chain was counted only a few times. These data belong to a study of cytomegalovirus exposure and HLA in healthy donors. Primers: 60 Vbeta forward and 13 Jbeta reverse. Libraries were prepared by immunoSEQ multiplex PCR; TCRdb keeps only in-frame clonotypes and omits some of them. The profile shows about 59,000 clones, about 81% of them singletons. From germline, CDR1 is MNHEY and CDR2 SVGAGI. CDR3 length: 14 amino acids. Trimming pared 6 bases from V and 5 bases from J, leaving 16 bases between. Sequenced sample: PBMCs. The source of this sequence is a man aged 25 to 45 in good health and CMV-seropositive. The rearrangement uses TRBV6-5 and TRBJ1-2; D remains ambiguous. CDR3 residues: CASRGSRRGYGYTF. Here the CDR3 DNA reads TGTGCCAGCAGAGGATCCCGGAGAGGATATGGCTACACCTTC.